The next 29 T cell receptor beta chains were all read from a single sample in a study of spatial heterogeneity in lung cancer. Time point defined: sample taken at primary tumor resection. TCRdb reprocessed the 5' RACE reads with MiXCR, giving one entry per CDR3 protein. The sample lists around 2,900 distinct CDR3 sequences, around 4.3% occurring once. Overall study results and limits: Tumor mutation counts were tracked by expanded intratumoral alpha and beta TCR counts.

Their target antigens are unknown. Here the sequenced sample was lung tumor tissue, taken at surgery. The receptors originated from a female donor with early-stage non-small cell lung cancer.

The V and J genes are TRBV21-1 and TRBJ2-5; whether TRBD2, the table's D call, matches the DNA was not checked. TRBV21-1 is a pseudogene locus. CDR3 length: 18 amino acids. This CDR3 is CASSKAGRGGPGKETQYF. As DNA, the CDR3 is TGTGCCAGCAGCAAAGCGGGGCGCGGGGGGCCGGGGAAGGAGACCCAGTACTTC.

In this sample, this clonotype turned up many times. At one of its ends the junction is not consistent with the germline gene, which may arise from a read error. V is TRBV30 and J is TRBJ1-1; D is undetermined. The germline CDR1 and CDR2 sequences are GTSNPN and SVGIG (reference sequence). The CDR3 loop spans 14 amino acids. CDR3 sequence reads: CARSADPENTEAFF. In nucleotides, the CDR3 is TGTGCCCGGAGCGCCGACCCGGAGAACACTGAAGCTTTCTTT.

This clonotype was detected ten times or more. A much larger clone differs from this one at a single base, so this may be a read error. The chain uses TRBV12-3 or TRBV12-4 and TRBJ1-5; 7 bases fit TRBD1. V lost 5 bases to trimming and J lost 11 bases; unmatched junction nucleotides: 9. This CDR3 has 13 amino acids. CDR3 residues: CASSLNQGVAQHF. The CDR3 DNA reads TGTGCCAGCAGTCTAAATCAGGGGGTGGCCCAGCATTTT.

In this sample, this clonotype is medium-sized (0.01 to 0.1%). V and J are TRBV6-5 and TRBJ1-1, with 7 bases identical to TRBD1. The CDR3 consists of 16 residues. Germline lookup yields CDR1 MNHEY and CDR2 SVGAGI. The V gene end was trimmed by 5 bases and the J gene end by 0 bases; junction bases not matched to a gene: 9. The CDR3 region is CASSGPGQNMNTEAFF. The CDR3 DNA reads as TGTGCCAGCAGTGGTCCGGGACAGAACATGAACACTGAAGCTTTCTTT.

This clonotype has only a few counts. The rearrangement joins TRBV7-8 to TRBJ2-3; the D gene is possibly TRBD2 (6 bases). Trimming took off 10 bases at V and 0 bases at J, with 11 bases between the two ends. Germline V gene lookup returns CDR1 SGHVS and CDR2 FQNEAQ. The CDR3 spans 13 residues. The CDR3 region is CAIGGSSTDTQYF. The DNA of the CDR3 is TGTGCCATCGGGGGTTCTAGCACAGATACGCAGTATTTT.

This clonotype rates as medium-sized. V usage is TRBV5-4 and J usage is TRBJ2-1; 10 bases fit TRBD2. The CDR3 contains 13 residues. In germline, CDR1 is SGHNT, CDR2 YYREEE (reference sequence). V lost 8 bases and J lost 3; bases outside the gene matches: 2. This chain's CDR3 is CARRTSGYNEQFF. CDR3 in DNA: TGTGCCAGGAGGACTAGCGGCTACAATGAGCAGTTCTTC.

This clonotype is judged medium-sized (0.01 to 0.1%). This chain uses TRBV4-3 with TRBJ1-2; 7 nucleotides agree with TRBD1. J lost 2 bases, V lost 4 bases, and 7 bases had no gene match. Germline CDR1 LGHNA, CDR2 YSLEER. The CDR3 sequence is 15 residues long. In nucleotides, the CDR3 is TGCGCCAGCAGCCGGGGAGGGGGCTGGAACTATGGCTACACCTTC. Its protein is CASSRGGGWNYGYTF.

This clonotype is categorized as medium-sized (0.01 to 0.1%). This chain connects TRBV18 to TRBJ1-2; D is undetermined. V lost 2 bases to trimming and J lost 3 bases, with 13 bases between them. The CDR3 totals 15 residues. Per the germline V gene, CDR1 is KGHSH and CDR2 is LQKENI. The CDR3 region has the DNA TGTGCCAGCTCACCAGTGAAAGGTCGGGACTATGGCTACACCTTC. Protein product: CASSPVKGRDYGYTF.

The chain uses TRBV7-2 and TRBJ2-3; D assignment may be TRBD1 or TRBD2 (5 bases each). The V and J ends lost 1 base and 7 bases respectively, with 12 bases between them. The germline V gene encodes CDR1 SGHTA and CDR2 FQGNSA. The CDR3 covers 14 residues. CDR3 in amino acids: CASSLVQGANTQYF. CDR3 sequence (DNA): TGTGCCAGCAGCTTAGTTCAGGGAGCTAATACGCAGTATTTT.

The rearrangement joins TRBV6-2 or TRBV6-3 to TRBJ2-1; 9 bases are a match to TRBD2. J was trimmed by 1 base and V by 4 bases; bases with no gene match: 11. The CDR3 sequence is 18 residues long. Germline V gene lookup returns CDR1 MNHEY and CDR2 SVGEGT. CDR3 bases: TGTGCCAGCAGTTCCAGGACTAGCGCGAGTCGATCCTACAATGAGCAGTTCTTC. As protein: CASSSRTSASRSYNEQFF.

The table lists this clonotype with many counts. The chain joins TRBV28 to TRBJ2-1; tentatively, D is TRBD1 or TRBD2 (5 bases each). V was shortened by 5 bases and J by 0 bases, with 8 bases between the two germline ends. This CDR3 spans 14 amino acids. Germline-derived CDR1 and CDR2 are MDHEN and SYDVKM. The CDR3 protein is CASSPGGSYNEQFF. For the CDR3, the DNA is TGTGCCAGCAGTCCTGGGGGCTCCTACAATGAGCAGTTCTTC.

This clonotype is labeled medium-sized (0.01 to 0.1%). The V and J genes are TRBV19 and TRBJ2-5; unclear D gene. The germline gives CDR1 LNHDA, CDR2 SQIVND (reference sequence). This CDR3 is built from 15 residues. With 0 bases removed from V and 0 bases from J, the gap between germline ends came to 8 bases. The CDR3 coding sequence is TGTGCCAGTAGTATAGAACACCCGTACCAAGAGACCCAGTACTTC. Translation: CASSIEHPYQETQYF.

This clonotype ranks as medium-sized. This chain connects TRBV7-2 to TRBJ2-5; D not certain. The CDR3 length is 14 residues. Germline V gene data show CDR1 as SGHTA and CDR2 as FQGNSA. V lost 1 base and J lost 4, with 10 bases in between. For the CDR3, the DNA is TGTGCCAGCAGCTTAGAAGGAATGGGAGAGACCCAGTACTTC. Translating gives CASSLEGMGETQYF.

By proportion, this clonotype is medium-sized. The J gene is TRBJ2-2, the V gene TRBV7-8; D call uncertain. The V end lost 1 base, the J end lost 3 bases, and 9 bases lay between the germline ends. Germline CDR1 reads SGHVS; CDR2 reads FQNEAQ. The CDR3 spans 15 residues. The CDR3 spells CASSLENTDTGELFF. The DNA for the CDR3 is TGTGCCAGCAGCTTAGAGAACACAGACACCGGGGAGCTGTTTTTT.

There are a few counts of this clonotype. Since a much larger clone is just one base distant, this may be a read error. The chain joins TRBV7-3 to TRBJ2-3; D not certain. This CDR3 spans 13 amino acids. With 4 bases removed from V and 4 bases from J, the gap between germline ends came to 9 bases. Germline V lookup: CDR1 SGHTA, CDR2 FQGTGA. CDR3 loop: CASSCQFADTQYF. CDR3 nucleotide sequence: TGTGCCAGCAGCTGTCAGTTCGCAGATACGCAGTATTTT.

This clonotype is categorized as medium-sized. The V gene is TRBV30, the J gene TRBJ2-2, with a tentative D call TRBD1 (6 bases). The CDR3 loop spans 14 amino acids. V lost 1 base, J lost 0 bases, and 6 bases lay in between. Germline assignment: CDR1 GTSNPN and CDR2 SVGIG (reference sequence). CDR3 in DNA: TGTGCCTGGAGTGGGGACACGAACACCGGGGAGCTGTTTTTT. It yields the protein CAWSGDTNTGELFF.

Many counts were recorded for this clonotype. The V and J genes are TRBV6-2 or TRBV6-3 and TRBJ2-3; a possible D gene is TRBD2 (6 bases). V was pared by 6 bases and J by 0 bases, with 13 bases between. Germline CDR1 MNHEY, CDR2 SVGEGT. The CDR3 sequence is 15 residues long. The DNA of the CDR3 is TGTGCCAGCAGCCGCAGGCGGGGTAGCACAGATACGCAGTATTTT. This encodes CASSRRRGSTDTQYF.

By its share, this clonotype is medium-sized (0.01 to 0.1%). V and J are TRBV7-9 and TRBJ2-3; D is ambiguous. Trimming removed 3 bases at V and 0 bases at J, with 13 bases between. This CDR3 has 16 amino acids. CDR1 SEHNR and CDR2 FQNEAQ come from the germline V gene (reference sequence). The CDR3, as DNA: TGTGCCAGCAGCTTGTGGGGAAGCGCTAGCACAGATACGCAGTATTTT. It translates to CASSLWGSASTDTQYF.

Ten or more counts support this clonotype. This chain links TRBV5-1 with TRBJ1-1, with 7 bases fitting TRBD1. The length of the CDR3 is 13 residues. Germline V lookup: CDR1 SGHRS, CDR2 YFSETQ. The V gene end was trimmed by 4 bases and the J gene end by 1 base; junction bases not matched to a gene: 1. The CDR3 sequence is CASSRTGNTEAFF. In DNA, the CDR3 is TGCGCCAGCAGCCGGACAGGGAACACTGAAGCTTTCTTT.

This clonotype was observed many times. The rearrangement uses TRBV5-4 and TRBJ2-2; TRBD2 aligns across 15 bases. Germline V gene data show CDR1 as SGHNT and CDR2 as YYREEE (reference sequence). V trimming: 4 bases; J trimming: 0 bases; junction bases outside the gene matches: 10. The CDR3 is 20 amino acids. The CDR3, as DNA: TGTGCCAGCAGCGGGGCCGGGACTAGCGGGGGGCGGACGAACACCGGGGAGCTGTTTTTT. This translates into CASSGAGTSGGRTNTGELFF.

By sample fraction, this clonotype is large (0.1 to 1%). This chain uses TRBV6-6 with TRBJ1-1; D is possibly TRBD1 (5 bases). Deletions cut 5 bases from V and 1 base from J, with 14 bases between. This CDR3 is built from 15 residues. Looked up from germline, CDR1 is MNHNY and CDR2 is SVGAGI (reference sequence). CDR3 residues: CASSGSIGANTEAFF. As DNA, the CDR3 is TGTGCCAGCAGTGGAAGTATAGGGGCGAACACTGAAGCTTTCTTT.

This clonotype is medium-sized. The genes are TRBV30 and TRBJ2-2; D ambiguous. The germline gives CDR1 GTSNPN, CDR2 SVGIG (reference sequence). Trimming removed 4 bases at V and 2 bases at J, with 14 bases between. This CDR3 has 15 residues. Here the CDR3 DNA reads TGTGCCTGGACCCGCCCGGACCGAAACACCGGGGAGCTGTTTTTT. Its protein product is CAWTRPDRNTGELFF.

This clonotype was recorded at least ten times. The chain couples TRBV6-1 to TRBJ2-7; D unresolved. Trimming pared 0 bases from V and 9 bases from J, leaving 6 bases between. Germline V gene data show CDR1 as MNHNS and CDR2 as SASEGT. This CDR3 contains 11 residues. The chain's CDR3 is CASSEAGWQYF. CDR3 in DNA: TGTGCCAGCAGTGAAGCGGGCTGGCAGTACTTC.

This clonotype is large in the sample. The chain employs TRBV7-3 and TRBJ1-1, with TRBD1 matching 8 bases. This CDR3 comprises 13 residues. The germline CDR1 and CDR2 sequences are SGHTA and FQGTGA. J gave up 4 bases and V 5 bases, and 3 bases lay outside the gene matches. The DNA for the CDR3 is TGTGCCAGCAGCCCCACAGGGGGCACTGAAGCTTTCTTT. This encodes CASSPTGGTEAFF.

Sample share makes this clonotype medium-sized. The chain employs TRBV20-1 and TRBJ2-5; 7 bases fit TRBD2. Trimming at V came to 4 bases and at J to 7 bases, leaving 9 bases not matched to a gene. The germline CDR1 and CDR2 sequences are DFQATT and SNEGSKA (reference sequence). The CDR3 runs 13 residues. The CDR3 loop is CSATGAGRATQYF. DNA for the CDR3: TGCAGTGCTACCGGGGCGGGGAGGGCGACCCAGTACTTC.

This chain connects TRBV27 to TRBJ2-6, with D possibly matching TRBD1 (5 bases). CDR1 is MNHEY and CDR2 is SMNVEV in the germline V gene (reference sequence). The CDR3 is 16 residues long. The ends were cut back, 0 bases at V and 4 bases at J, with 10 bases in the middle. CDR3 DNA sequence: TGTGCCAGCAGTTTATCGGCAGGGTGGGGGGCCAACGTCCTGACTTTC. Translating gives CASSLSAGWGANVLTF. The full variable domain, with the rest looked up from reference TRBV27 and TRBJ2-6, is EAQVTQNPRYLITVTGKKLTVTCSQNMNHEYMSWYRQDPGLGLRQIYYSMNVEVTDKGDVPEGYKVSRKEKRNFPLILESPSPNQTSLYFCASSLSAGWGANVLTFGAGSRLTVL.

This clonotype qualifies as medium-sized (0.01 to 0.1%). The chain couples TRBV20-1 to TRBJ2-3, with D uncertain. The CDR3 is 13 amino acids. Germline assignment: CDR1 DFQATT and CDR2 SNEGSKA (reference sequence). V was pared by 5 bases and J by 2 bases, with 11 bases between. The CDR3 reads CSADSPLTDTQYF. The CDR3 nucleotides read TGCAGTGCTGACTCCCCCCTCACAGATACGCAGTATTTT.

This clonotype is labeled medium-sized. This rearrangement joins TRBV29-1 to TRBJ1-2; 7 positions match TRBD1. Germline V lookup: CDR1 SQVTM, CDR2 ANQGSEA. CDR3 length equals 12 residues. V trimming: 8 bases; J trimming: 8 bases; junction bases outside the gene matches: 11. CDR3 residues: CSSRGTRGGYTF. The CDR3 DNA sequence: TGCAGCTCCAGGGGGACCCGAGGGGGCTACACCTTC.

Judged by abundance, this clonotype is medium-sized. This chain connects TRBV15 to TRBJ1-3; possibly TRBD1 for D (5 bases). Germline values: CDR1 LNHNV, CDR2 YYDKDF (reference sequence). V lost 9 bases and J 0 bases, leaving 15 bases between the germline ends. The CDR3 is made up of 15 amino acids. CDR3 region: CATGAGQPSGNTIYF. DNA of the CDR3: TGTGCCACAGGCGCAGGGCAGCCCTCTGGAAACACCATATATTTT.